This T cell receptor (beta chain) was obtained from a study of PD-1 blockade in classical Hodgkin lymphoma. Findings of the study overall: Complete responders showed a baseline diversity that resembled the diversity of newly diagnosed patients. Patients were excluded if nivolumab began under 1 year after ASCT (the autologous transplant).

Concerning this clone itself: Its target is unknown.

Each patient's relapse followed autologous stem cell transplantation, and brentuximab vedotin exposure varied. Germline V CDR1 and CDR2: SGHNT, YYREEE (reference sequence). The CDR3 totals 15 residues. Losses at the gene ends were 7 bases for V and 4 bases for J; bases not matched to a gene: 10. Assay: immunoSEQ multiplex PCR; the TCRdb copy retains only in-frame clones and omits some. Of around 50,000 clones listed, under 95% were seen once; the top ten hold around 9.3%. The V gene is TRBV5-4, the J gene TRBJ2-7; 11 nucleotides match TRBD2. This TCR was sampled from a human donor with classical Hodgkin lymphoma. Sequencing used peripheral blood mononuclear cells (PBMCs), obtained before the second cycle of nivolumab. CDR3: CASERTSGPEYEQYF. CDR3 nucleotide sequence: TGTGCCAGCGAAAGGACTAGCGGGCCCGAATACGAGCAGTACTTC.